Shown below are 13 T cell receptor beta chains from a single sample sequenced in a study of T cell responses to AZD1222 COVID-19 vaccine. Some clones are missing from TCRdb's copy, which holds only in-frame ones; the method was immunoSEQ multiplex PCR. The data show more than 150,000 clones, with more than 75% seen just once and approximately 9.1% held by the top ten. Sequences were derived from peripheral blood, sampled 28 days after the second AZD1222 dose. Receptors originate from an adult who received the AZD1222 COVID-19 vaccine.

The chain uses TRBV4-3 and TRBJ1-1, with D perhaps TRBD1 (5 bases). Germline V CDR1 and CDR2: LGHNA, YSLEER. The CDR3 is 14 residues long. Trimming took 4 bases from V and 1 from J, leaving 10 bases between them. The CDR3: CASSRGGTNTEAFF. The CDR3 nucleotides are TGCGCCAGCAGCCGGGGGGGAACGAACACTGAAGCTTTCTTT.

This clone was detected once. The chain employs TRBV27 and TRBJ1-5; D is unclear. The CDR3 covers 14 residues. The V and J ends lost 1 base and 11 bases respectively, with 15 bases between them. CDR1 and CDR2 from the germline V gene are MNHEY and SMNVEV (reference sequence). The CDR3 protein is CASSLLSPPQSQHF. The CDR3 DNA sequence: TGTGCCAGCAGTTTATTATCGCCGCCCCAGTCCCAGCATTTT.

The rearrangement joins TRBV30 to TRBJ2-3, with D maybe TRBD1 (6 bases). The CDR3 consists of 13 residues. From germline, CDR1 is GTSNPN and CDR2 SVGIG (reference sequence). Trimming left V 7 bases short and J 3 bases short, with 14 bases between. CDR3 residues: CAFSRGSTDTQYF. CDR3 nucleotide sequence: TGTGCCTTTTCTAGGGGGAGTACAGATACGCAGTATTTT.

The rearrangement joins TRBV9 to TRBJ2-3; D call uncertain. Germline V gives CDR1 SGDLS, CDR2 YYNGEE. V lost 0 bases and J 5 bases, leaving 7 bases between the germline ends. The CDR3 spans 13 residues. Written as DNA, the CDR3 is TGTGCCAGCAGCGTAGAGTTAGTAGATACGCAGTATTTT. Amino acids: CASSVELVDTQYF. Looking up the rest from reference TRBV9 and TRBJ2-3 gives the full variable domain: DSGVTQTPKHLITATGQRVTLRCSPRSGDLSVYWYQQSLDQGLQFLIQYYNGEERAKGNILERFSAQQFPDLHSELNLSSLELGDSALYFCASSVELVDTQYFGPGTRLTVL.

The chain recombines TRBV10-3 with TRBJ2-5; weak D call: TRBD1 (5 bases). Germline V CDR1 and CDR2: ENHRY, SYGVKD. CDR3 length equals 15 residues. V lost 5 bases to trimming and J lost 2 bases, with 15 bases between them. The CDR3 bases are TGTGCCATCAGTTCACCAGGGTCCGTACAAGAGACCCAGTACTTC. Encoded protein: CAISSPGSVQETQYF.

This rearrangement joins TRBV7-2 to TRBJ1-2, with 8 bases lining up with TRBD1. This CDR3 spans 13 amino acids. V lost 4 bases and J lost 9; bases outside the gene matches: 7. CDR1 is SGHTA and CDR2 is FQGNSA in the germline V gene. CDR3 in amino acids: CASSSRDRPRYTF. The DNA of the CDR3 is TGTGCCAGCAGCTCCCGGGACAGGCCCCGCTACACCTTC.

The chain is built from TRBV19 and TRBJ1-5; D is possibly TRBD1 (5 bases). Trimming shortened V by 2 bases and J by 0 bases, and 11 bases separated the two germline ends. CDR1 is LNHDA, CDR2 SQIVND, per germline (reference sequence). The CDR3 contains 16 residues. CDR3 in amino acids: CASSIQGTYSNQPQHF. In DNA, the CDR3 is TGTGCCAGTAGTATACAGGGCACCTATAGCAATCAGCCCCAGCATTTT.

This chain joins TRBV3-1 (or the pseudogene TRBV3-2) and TRBJ2-2, with 7 positions matching TRBD1. CDR1 is LGHDT, CDR2 YNNKEL, per germline (reference sequence). This CDR3 contains 15 residues. The J segment lost 0 bases and the V segment lost 4 bases, leaving 2 bases of the junction unmatched. This CDR3 is CASSPGTANTGELFF. CDR3 nucleotide sequence: TGTGCCAGCAGCCCCGGGACAGCGAACACCGGGGAGCTGTTTTTT.

CDR3 in DNA: TGCAGTGCTAGTGGTTTCCCCCAGGGGGCGAATCAGCCCCAGCATTTT. Its translation: CSASGFPQGANQPQHF. This sequence joins TRBV20-1 and TRBJ1-5, with TRBD1 identical over 8 bases. The CDR3 spans 16 residues. V lost 3 bases and J lost 4; bases outside the gene matches: 11. The V gene's germline CDR1 is DFQATT and CDR2 SNEGSKA (reference sequence).

V is TRBV2 and J is TRBJ1-2; 8 bases fit TRBD1. CDR1 is SNHLY and CDR2 is FYNNEI in the germline V gene. J gave up 8 bases and V 4 bases, and 9 bases lay outside the gene matches. The CDR3 runs 14 residues. CDR3 coding DNA: TGTGCCAGCAGTGCGAGACAGGGGTTAAGGGGCTACACCTTC. It encodes CASSARQGLRGYTF.

The V call is TRBV20-1, the J call TRBJ2-3; 16 bases match TRBD2. CDR3 size: 17 residues. CDR1 is DFQATT and CDR2 is SNEGSKA in the germline V gene (reference sequence). Trimming removed 3 bases from V and 2 bases from J; junction bases left unmatched: 5. The CDR3 nucleotides are TGCAGTGCTAGTCCCGGGACTAGCGGGAGGGCCACAGATACGCAGTATTTT. This codes for CSASPGTSGRATDTQYF.

V is TRBV7-9 and J is TRBJ2-1; D ambiguous. Germline V lookup: CDR1 SEHNR, CDR2 FQNEAQ (reference sequence). This CDR3 has 13 amino acids. The V and J ends lost 0 bases and 10 bases respectively, with 10 bases between them. The CDR3, as DNA: TGTGCCAGCAGCTTAGCGTCTGTGGCGGAGCAGTTCTTC. As protein: CASSLASVAEQFF. The whole variable domain, filled in from reference TRBV7-9 and TRBJ2-1, reads DTGVSQNPRHKITKRGQNVTFRCDPISEHNRLYWYRQTLGQGPEFLTYFQNEAQLEKSRLLSDRFSAERPKGSFSTLEIQRTEQGDSAMYLCASSLASVAEQFFGPGTRLTVL.

Details on this clone: Germline is not matched at one junction end, which may reflect a read error. This chain joins TRBV7-9 and TRBJ2-7, with 10 bases matching TRBD2. CDR1 and CDR2 (germline): SEHNR, FQNEAQ (reference sequence). The CDR3 is 13 residues long. The CDR3 sequence is CASSLAGAREQYF. The CDR3 bases are TGTGCCAGCAGCCTAGCGGGGGCGCGTGAGCAGTACTTC.